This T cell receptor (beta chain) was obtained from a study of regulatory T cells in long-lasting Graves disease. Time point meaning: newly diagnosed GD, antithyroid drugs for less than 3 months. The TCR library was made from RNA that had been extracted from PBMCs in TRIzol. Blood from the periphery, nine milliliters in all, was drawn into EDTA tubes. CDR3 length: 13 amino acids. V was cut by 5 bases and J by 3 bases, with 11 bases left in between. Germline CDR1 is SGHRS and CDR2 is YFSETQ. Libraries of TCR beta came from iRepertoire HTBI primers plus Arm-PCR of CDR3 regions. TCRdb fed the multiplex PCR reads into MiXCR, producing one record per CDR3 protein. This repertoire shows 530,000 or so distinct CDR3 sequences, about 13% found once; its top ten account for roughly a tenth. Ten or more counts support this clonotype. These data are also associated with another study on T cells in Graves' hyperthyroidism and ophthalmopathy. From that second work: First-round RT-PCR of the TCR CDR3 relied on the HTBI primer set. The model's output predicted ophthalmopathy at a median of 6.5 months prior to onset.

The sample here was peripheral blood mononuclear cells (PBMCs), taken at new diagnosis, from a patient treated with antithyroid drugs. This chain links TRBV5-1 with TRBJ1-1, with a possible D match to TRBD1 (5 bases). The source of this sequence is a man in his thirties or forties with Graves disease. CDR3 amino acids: CASRRTQDTEAFF. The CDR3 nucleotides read TGCGCCAGCAGGCGGACACAAGACACTGAAGCTTTCTTT. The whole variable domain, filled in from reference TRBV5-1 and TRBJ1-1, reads KAGVTQTPRYLIKTRGQQVTLSCSPISGHRSVSWYQQTPGQGLQFLFEYFSETQRNKGNFPGRFSGRQFSNSRSEMNVSTLELGDSALYLCASRRTQDTEAFFGQGTRLTVV.